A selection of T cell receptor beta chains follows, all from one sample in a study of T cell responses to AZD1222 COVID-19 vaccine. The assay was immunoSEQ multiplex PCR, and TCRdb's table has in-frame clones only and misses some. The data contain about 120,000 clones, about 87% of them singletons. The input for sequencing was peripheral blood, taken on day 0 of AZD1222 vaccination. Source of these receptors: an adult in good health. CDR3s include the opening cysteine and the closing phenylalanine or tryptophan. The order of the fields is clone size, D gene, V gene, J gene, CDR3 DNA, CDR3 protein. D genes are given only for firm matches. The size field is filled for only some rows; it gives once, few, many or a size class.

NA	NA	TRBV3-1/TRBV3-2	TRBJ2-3	TGTGCCAGCAGCCCCGGGACAATAAGCACAGATACGCAGTATTTT	CASSPGTISTDTQYF
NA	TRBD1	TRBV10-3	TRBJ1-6	TGTGCCATCAGTGAGCAGACAGGGGCCAATTCACCCCTCCACTTT	CAISEQTGANSPLHF
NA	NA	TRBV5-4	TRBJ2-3	TGTGCCAGCAGCTTGGTAGGGGGAGGGAGGCCAGATACGCAGTATTTT	CASSLVGGGRPDTQYF
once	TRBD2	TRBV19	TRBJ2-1	TGTGCCAGTTCCGGGACTAGCGGAGGATACAATGAGCAGTTCTTC	CASSGTSGGYNEQFF
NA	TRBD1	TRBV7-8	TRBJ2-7	TGTGCCAGCAGCCCGGACAGGGTATCCCACGAGCAGTACTTC	CASSPDRVSHEQYF
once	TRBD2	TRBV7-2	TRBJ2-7	TGTGCCAGCAGCTTAAACAGGGCTAGCGGGTCGGTGCAGTACTTC	CASSLNRASGSVQYF
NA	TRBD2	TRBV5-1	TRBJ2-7	TGCGCCAGCAGCTTGGCTAGCGGGAGGTCTGGCGAGCAGTACTTC	CASSLASGRSGEQYF
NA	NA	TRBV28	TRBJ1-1	TGTGCCAGCACGGGGGCTGGGAACACTGAAGCTTTCTTT	CASTGAGNTEAFF
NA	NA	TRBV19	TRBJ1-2	TGTGCCAGTAGTAAGCGGACCACGAATGGCTACACCTTC	CASSKRTTNGYTF
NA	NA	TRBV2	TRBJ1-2	TGTGCCAGCAGCGAAGACACTTTTAACTATGGCTACACCTTC	CASSEDTFNYGYTF